The present entry profiles one T cell receptor beta chain with its context. Clones were read by immunoSEQ multiplex PCR, and TCRdb kept only the in-frame ones, dropping some. The sample includes 200,000 or so clones, more than 80% of them seen just once. The data derive from a study of blood T cell repertoires in COVID-19. Seattle-derived patients entered the study during active infection and were followed longitudinally. Source material: peripheral blood. This TCR was recovered from a man aged 25-40 years with COVID-19, enrolled during active disease.

CDR3 coding DNA: TGTGCCAGCAGCCGACTAGCGGGGGGCCTAGCGAGAGAGACCCAGTACTTC. The encoded protein is CASSRLAGGLARETQYF. The genes are TRBV14 and TRBJ2-5; 13 bases are a match to TRBD2. From germline, CDR1 is SGHDN and CDR2 FVKESK. The junction had 9 bases not matched to a gene; V was cut back by 4 bases and J by 4 bases. This CDR3 has 17 residues.